This T cell receptor beta chain is drawn from a study of T cell changes during pregnancy in multiple sclerosis. The V gene's germline CDR1 is SGHVS and CDR2 FNYEAQ. Trimming cost V 2 bases and J 1 base, with 6 bases left between them. CDR3 length: 14 residues. Profiled with immunoSEQ multiplex PCR; TCRdb holds only in-frame clones, not every one. The sample includes tens of thousands of clones, around 90% of them seen just once. This specimen consisted of CD4+ T cells from peripheral blood mononuclear cells, obtained after pregnancy. The V and J genes are TRBV7-6 and TRBJ1-3; D gene uncertain. The clonotype comes from a female donor with multiple sclerosis, enrolled in a pregnancy study. CDR3 coding DNA: TGTGCCAGCAGCTTACCGCAGTCTGGAAACACCATATATTTT. This gives the protein CASSLPQSGNTIYF.